These 20 T cell receptor beta chains were sequenced from one sample in a study of T cell repertoires in cytomegalovirus infection. TCRdb reprocessed the reads with MiXCR, giving one entry per CDR3 protein. The repertoire consists of hundreds of thousands of distinct CDR3 sequences, with approximately 24% occurring once and the leading ten covering under 8.5%. Sequencing was performed on CD8+ T cells from PBMCs. These receptors all stem from a human donor in good health (CMV status not recorded). Some clones in this sample may be carry-over from other donors' samples.

This clonotype was observed a handful of times. The rearrangement joins TRBV19 to TRBJ2-7, with 9 bases identical to TRBD2. With V trimmed by 4 bases and J by 5 bases, 9 bases remained unmatched. The CDR3 contains 15 residues. Germline V CDR1 and CDR2: LNHDA, SQIVND (reference sequence). The CDR3 reads CASSRRAGGMDEQYV. CDR3 DNA sequence: TGTGCCAGTAGTAGAAGAGCGGGGGGTATGGACGAGCAGTACGTC.

This clonotype was seen a few times. This CDR3 is CASEGDTEAFF. CDR3 nucleotide sequence: TGTGCCAGCGAAGGGGACACTGAAGCTTTCTTT. The V call is TRBV2, the J call TRBJ1-1, with a weak D call TRBD1 (5 bases). Germline V lookup: CDR1 SNHLY, CDR2 FYNNEI. Between the trimmed V and J ends, which lost 8 bases and 3 bases, there was a span of 7 bases. This CDR3 contains 11 residues.

The sample holds a few counts of this clonotype. The chain links TRBV19 to TRBJ1-1, with unresolved D. The V end was cut by 5 bases, the J end by 14 bases, with 18 bases between. This CDR3 has 12 residues. CDR1 is LNHDA, CDR2 SQIVND, per germline (reference sequence). This CDR3 is CASSPSYKSVFF. The CDR3 region has the DNA TGTGCCAGTAGTCCTTCGTACAAGTCGGTCTTCTTT.

Worth noting for this clonotype: Likely a read error: the CDR3 ends without its conserved phenylalanine or tryptophan. Because the CDR3's place on the DNA is in doubt, the DNA is left out and the CDR3 is given as listed by TCRdb. The rearrangement joins TRBV28 to TRBJ2-1; TRBD1, the table's D call, lacks a check against the DNA. The CDR3 has 13 amino acids, counting both end residues. CDR1 and CDR2 from the germline V gene are MDHEN and SYDVKM. The CDR3 spells CASSPETSGTKDV.

This chain joins TRBV14 and TRBJ2-1; D might be TRBD1 (5 bases). The CDR3 covers 16 residues. V was pared by 1 base and J by 3 bases, with 13 bases between. Per germline, CDR1 SGHDN and CDR2 FVKESK. CDR3 in amino acids: CASSQADSSFYNEQFF. CDR3 nucleotides: TGTGCCAGCAGCCAAGCTGACAGCTCCTTCTACAATGAGCAGTTCTTC.

This clonotype was recorded many times. V is TRBV12-3 or TRBV12-4 and J is TRBJ2-1; D unresolved. Between the trimmed V and J ends, which lost 5 bases and 4 bases, there was a span of 9 bases. The CDR3 sequence is 13 residues long. The CDR3 DNA reads as TGTGCCAGCAGTCGGTCACTTTACAATGAGCAGTTCTTC. As protein: CASSRSLYNEQFF.

The chain carries TRBV29-1 and TRBJ2-5, with unresolved D. Deletions cut 7 bases from V and 5 bases from J, with 14 bases between. The germline V gene has CDR1 SQVTM and CDR2 ANQGSEA. The CDR3 runs 12 residues. CDR3 amino acids: CSDTQTGETQYF. CDR3 coding DNA: TGCAGCGACACCCAGACCGGCGAGACCCAGTACTTC.

This clonotype was counted a few times. V is TRBV14 and J is TRBJ1-1; D ambiguous. Per the germline V gene, CDR1 is SGHDN and CDR2 is FVKESK. The CDR3 length is 13 residues. V was shortened by 4 bases and J by 4 bases, with 10 bases between the two germline ends. The CDR3 nucleotides are TGTGCCAGCAGCCTAACAGCGGCCACTGAAGCTTTCTTT. This gives the protein CASSLTAATEAFF.

V is TRBV2 and J is TRBJ2-3, with D tentatively TRBD2 (6 bases). Germline V gene lookup returns CDR1 SNHLY and CDR2 FYNNEI. This CDR3 contains 15 residues. V gave up 9 bases and J gave up 4 bases, with 20 bases separating them. This CDR3 is CARGLGTQRADTQYF. CDR3 nucleotide sequence: TGTGCCAGGGGATTAGGGACTCAGCGGGCAGATACGCAGTATTTT.

A note on this clonotype: A read error may account for a junction end that differs from germline. The gene calls are TRBV7-4 and TRBJ1-5, with D hard to call. The CDR3 totals 14 residues. Germline V lookup: CDR1 SGHVT, CDR2 SQSDAQ. CDR3 in amino acids: CVSSDGVGNQPQHF. The CDR3 nucleotides read TGTGTCAGCAGCGACGGGGTAGGCAATCAGCCCCAGCATTTT. Based on the CDR3 plus reference TRBV7-4 and TRBJ1-5, the full variable domain is GAGVSQSPRYKVAKRGRDVALRCDSISGHVTLYWYRQTLGQGSEVLTYSQSDAQRDKSGRPSGRFSAERPERSVSTLKIQRTEQGDSAVYLCVSSDGVGNQPQHFGDGTRLSIL.

This clonotype was counted a few times. The J gene is TRBJ2-1, the V gene TRBV28; 13 bases align to TRBD2. CDR1 and CDR2 from the germline V gene are MDHEN and SYDVKM. This CDR3 comprises 18 residues. Germline trimming cut 5 bases from V and 0 bases from J; bases unmatched to any gene: 7. CDR3 in amino acids: CASSPRTSGGTSYNEQFF. DNA for the CDR3: TGTGCCAGCAGTCCAAGGACTAGCGGGGGAACCTCCTACAATGAGCAGTTCTTC.

Turning to this clonotype: At one boundary the junction diverges from the germline segment, which might be a read error. The genes are TRBV7-6 and TRBJ1-1; no clear D. Germline lookup yields CDR1 SGHVS and CDR2 FNYEAQ. The CDR3 extends over 13 amino acids. Here the CDR3 DNA reads TGTGCTAGCAGCTTACGTCTGGAGACTGAAGCTTTCTTT. Translated, it gives CASSLRLETEAFF.

This clonotype was seen repeatedly, ten times or more. The chain couples TRBV7-2 to TRBJ1-2; tentatively, D is TRBD1 (5 bases). Trimming took 5 bases from V and 4 from J, leaving 14 bases between them. In germline, CDR1 is SGHTA, CDR2 FQGNSA. The CDR3 is made up of 14 amino acids. The CDR3 bases are TGTGCCAGCAGCACGATGGACACCGGCTATGGCTACACCTTC. It codes for CASSTMDTGYGYTF.

CDR3: CASSQASGSYNEQFF. The CDR3 nucleotides are TGCGCCAGCAGCCAAGCTAGCGGCTCCTACAATGAGCAGTTCTTC. The J gene is TRBJ2-1, the V gene TRBV4-1; TRBD2 aligns across 7 bases. Germline values: CDR1 MGHRA, CDR2 YSYEKL. The CDR3 length is 15 residues. V was clipped by 1 base and J by 0 bases; unmatched bases: 0.

This clonotype was recorded at least ten times. This chain links TRBV27 with TRBJ2-5, with D unresolved. This CDR3 contains 13 residues. The V end was cut by 6 bases, the J end by 2 bases, with 10 bases between. Germline values: CDR1 MNHEY, CDR2 SMNVEV (reference sequence). The CDR3 nucleotides are TGTGCCAGCAGCTTACGGGTTCAAGAGACCCAGTACTTC. It encodes CASSLRVQETQYF.

CDR3 residues: CASSLYGQGGNGEKLFF. The CDR3 region has the DNA TGCGCCAGCAGCTTGTATGGACAGGGAGGGAACGGAGAAAAACTGTTTTTT. The J gene is TRBJ1-4, the V gene TRBV5-1; 8 bases fit TRBD1. Trimming cost V 1 base and J 8 bases; bases outside gene matches: 13. Germline V CDR1 and CDR2: SGHRS, YFSETQ. This CDR3 has 17 residues. Drawing the rest from reference TRBV5-1 and TRBJ1-4, the complete variable domain is KAGVTQTPRYLIKTRGQQVTLSCSPISGHRSVSWYQQTPGQGLQFLFEYFSETQRNKGNFPGRFSGRQFSNSRSEMNVSTLELGDSALYLCASSLYGQGGNGEKLFFGSGTQLSVL.

This clonotype was recorded many times. This chain uses TRBV7-9 with TRBJ2-7, with TRBD1 as a possible D gene (6 bases). Germline assignment: CDR1 SEHNR and CDR2 FQNEAQ (reference sequence). The CDR3 runs 15 residues. Trimming stripped 1 base from V and 3 bases from J, with 13 bases between. In DNA, the CDR3 is TGTGCCAGCAGCTTAGAGAACAGGGTGAGCTACGAGCAGTACTTC. It codes for CASSLENRVSYEQYF.

The sample holds many counts of this clonotype. The chain recombines TRBV6-5 with TRBJ1-1; the match to TRBD1 covers 7 bases. With 2 bases clipped from V and 4 bases from J, the junction kept 10 bases outside the gene matches. The CDR3 has 16 amino acids. CDR1 is MNHEY and CDR2 is SVGAGI in the germline V gene. CDR3 nucleotide sequence: TGTGCCAGCAGTTACGACAGGGATTACGGCGGCACTGAAGCTTTCTTT. Residues: CASSYDRDYGGTEAFF.

The chain uses TRBV7-9 and TRBJ1-5; D is possibly TRBD1 (5 bases). The V end lost 8 bases, the J end lost 2 bases, and 7 bases lay between the germline ends. Germline V gene lookup returns CDR1 SEHNR and CDR2 FQNEAQ (reference sequence). The CDR3 has 12 amino acids. Written as DNA, the CDR3 is TGTGCCAGCGGGGCTGGCAATCAGCCCCAGCATTTT. Residues: CASGAGNQPQHF. The full variable domain, its missing parts supplied by reference TRBV7-9 and TRBJ1-5, is DTGVSQNPRHKITKRGQNVTFRCDPISEHNRLYWYRQTLGQGPEFLTYFQNEAQLEKSRLLSDRFSAERPKGSFSTLEIQRTEQGDSAMYLCASGAGNQPQHFGDGTRLSIL.

The table lists this clonotype with a few counts. This chain joins TRBV20-1 and TRBJ2-4; TRBD1 might be the D (6 bases). Germline CDR1 and CDR2: DFQATT and SNEGSKA (reference sequence). This CDR3 spans 12 amino acids. Trimming cost V 5 bases and J 6 bases, with 11 bases left between them. The CDR3 loop reads CSAPTGGNIQYF. The CDR3 DNA is TGCAGTGCTCCGACAGGTGGAAACATTCAGTACTTC.